Sequencing of this T cell receptor (beta chain) was carried out in a study of control samples from healthy donors and cancer patients (dated by TCRdb to 2018 to 2020). Concerning this clone itself: It lacks a known antigen. There are no base qualities to consult, and no much larger clone falls within one base.

The protocol used for the library was the immunoSEQ multiplex PCR assay. In TCRdb, the immuneACCESS table is reduced to in-frame sequences with V and J assigned. These tables do not hold every clone; where another copy was compared, an unresolved V gene accounts for under half, and the others remain unexplained. Counted in this sample were fewer than 70,000 clones; about 90% of them appeared once. The ten largest account for roughly 13% of the sample. Between the V and J ends, shortened by 5 bases and 8 bases respectively, the junction contains 9 bases. The CDR3 spans 11 residues, from the cysteine through the phenylalanine. The entry retains the CDR3 DNA only, 33 bases that are in frame from base 1. CDR1 MNHEY and CDR2 SVGEGT were looked up in the germline V gene.

This clonotype was sampled from a man between 60 and 70 years old with head and neck cancer. Sequencing used PBMCs. This receptor chain uses TRBV6-2 or TRBV6-3 and TRBJ1-2; the D gene cannot be named for sure. The DNA reads as follows: TGTGCCAGCAGTCGGGAACTCGGCTACACCTTC. This encodes CASSRELGYTF.